This TCR beta chain was found in a study of post-analysis software for immune sequencing data. Overall study results and limits: Elevated frequency relative to controls characterized 4 or 5 TRBV segments in patients, TRBV5-6, TRBV5-1 and TRBV20-1 among them.

This CDR3 has 19 amino acids. The V gene end was trimmed by 1 base and the J gene end by 5 bases; junction bases not matched to a gene: 19. Germline CDR1 is SGHRS and CDR2 is YFSETQ. Researchers reported that TCR beta cDNA libraries carried unique molecular identifiers. TCRdb used MiXCR to reprocess the PCR reads, holding one entry per CDR3 protein. This table has hundreds of thousands of distinct CDR3 sequences, roughly 30% appearing once. This clonotype was observed a handful of times. Antigen unknown. Sequenced sample: blood. This clonotype was sampled from a girl under 18 with multiple sclerosis. This chain joins TRBV5-1 and TRBJ2-3; 7 bases line up with TRBD2. CDR3 nucleotide sequence: TGCGCCAGCAGCTTGATTTCCGGGGACTATCCCTCCGCGGGAGATACGCAGTATTTT. Translated: CASSLISGDYPSAGDTQYF.